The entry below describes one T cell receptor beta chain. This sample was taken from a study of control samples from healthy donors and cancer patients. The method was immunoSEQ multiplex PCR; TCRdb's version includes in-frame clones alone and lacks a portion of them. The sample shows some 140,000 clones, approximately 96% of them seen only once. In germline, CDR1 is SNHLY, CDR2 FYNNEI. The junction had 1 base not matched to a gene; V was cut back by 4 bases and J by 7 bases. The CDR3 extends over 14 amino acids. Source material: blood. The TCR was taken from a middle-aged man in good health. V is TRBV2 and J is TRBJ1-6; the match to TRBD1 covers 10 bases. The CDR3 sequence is CASSGQGANSPLHF. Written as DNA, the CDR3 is TGTGCCAGCAGTGGACAGGGGGCCAATTCACCCCTCCACTTT.